The T cell receptor beta chain under discussion was sequenced for a study of T-cell memory formation after mild COVID-19. Study-level information: TCR clusters showed largely donor specificity.

A single record per CDR3 protein comes from TCRdb applying MiXCR to the 5' RACE reads. This sample yields 400,000 or so distinct CDR3 sequences, of which more than 20% are seen a single time; under 15% belongs to the top ten. Study results and caveats: The authors did not confirm SARS-CoV-2 specificity of second-wave clones peaking day 37. Memory cells collected pre-infection included some clones that later responded, suggesting cross-reactive memory joined.

This clonotype has just a few counts. What it recognizes is unknown. Material for sequencing was PBMCs or a T cell subset sorted from them (not recorded which). This sequence originates from an adult woman who had mild COVID-19 (a few samples of this study predate the infection). Cell type and time point are not known.

The CDR3 nucleotides read TGTGCCTGGAGTGTAAGCGTTGCTACAGATACGCAGTATTTT. This gives the protein CAWSVSVATDTQYF. The chain recombines TRBV30 with TRBJ2-3; the D is unclear. The germline V and J ends were trimmed by 0 bases and 3 bases, with 10 bases remaining between them. Germline CDR1 is GTSNPN and CDR2 is SVGIG (reference sequence). The CDR3 is 14 amino acids.